This T cell receptor (beta chain) was sequenced for a study of blood T cell repertoires in COVID-19. Study at large: Spain, Italy and the United States supplied samples that represented acute and convalescent COVID-19. Sample material is recorded as cDNA or gDNA derived from T cells, B-cell-depleted T cells, or PBMCs.

The table came from immunoSEQ multiplex PCR; TCRdb's copy has only in-frame clones and leaves some out. Counted here are more than 95,000 clones, less than 85% occurring once; the ten biggest clones make up roughly 2.4%. This receptor was identified in a man aged 25 to 40 with acute or convalescent COVID-19. The sequenced sample consisted of peripheral blood.

CDR3 DNA sequence: TGCAGCGTTGTTCATGGGCAGCCCGAAGAGACCCAGTACTTC. Protein product: CSVVHGQPEETQYF. This sequence joins TRBV29-1 and TRBJ2-5, with D unresolved. This CDR3 contains 14 residues. Germline assignment: CDR1 SQVTM and CDR2 ANQGSEA. Trimming stripped 4 bases from V and 3 bases from J, with 15 bases between.